This TCR beta chain was identified in a study of T-cell reconstitution after alpha-beta-depleted transplantation in children. TCRbeta library construction was performed incorporating unique molecular identifiers. TCRdb re-called the PCR reads through MiXCR, storing one row per CDR3 protein. This table has around 340,000 distinct CDR3 sequences, about an eighth appearing once. CDR3 size: 11 residues. The germline V gene encodes CDR1 SEHNR and CDR2 FQNEAQ (reference sequence). V dropped 2 bases and J dropped 9 bases, with 5 bases sitting between them. This clonotype was counted between two and nine times.

The sequencing used PBMCs, collected from the stem cell graft. This receptor was identified in a human donor who donated a stem cell graft to a child with Fanconi anemia. The chain combines TRBV7-9 with TRBJ2-1; no firm D call. CDR3 DNA sequence: TGTGCCAGCAGCTTAAGCGCTGAGCAGTTCTTC. Protein product: CASSLSAEQFF.